Sequencing of this T cell receptor (beta chain) was carried out in a study of shared clonotypes between healthy human individuals. This CDR3 comprises 15 residues. Trimming removed 4 bases from V and 5 bases from J, with 17 bases in between. The germline V gene encodes CDR1 MGHRA and CDR2 YSYEKL. Clones were sequenced by immunoSEQ multiplex PCR, and TCRdb holds only the in-frame ones, with some missing. The sample yields some 580,000 clones, around 97% seen once. This receptor was taken from a woman between 25 and 40 years old in good health. Sequencing used naive CD4+ T cells sorted from blood. This sample's subset: CD45RA+ positively selected. The chain joins TRBV4-1 to TRBJ2-5; a possible D gene is TRBD2 (6 bases). In DNA form, the CDR3 reads TGCGCCAGCAGCCCCCGATCCGGGAGATTGGAGACCCAGTACTTC. As protein: CASSPRSGRLETQYF.